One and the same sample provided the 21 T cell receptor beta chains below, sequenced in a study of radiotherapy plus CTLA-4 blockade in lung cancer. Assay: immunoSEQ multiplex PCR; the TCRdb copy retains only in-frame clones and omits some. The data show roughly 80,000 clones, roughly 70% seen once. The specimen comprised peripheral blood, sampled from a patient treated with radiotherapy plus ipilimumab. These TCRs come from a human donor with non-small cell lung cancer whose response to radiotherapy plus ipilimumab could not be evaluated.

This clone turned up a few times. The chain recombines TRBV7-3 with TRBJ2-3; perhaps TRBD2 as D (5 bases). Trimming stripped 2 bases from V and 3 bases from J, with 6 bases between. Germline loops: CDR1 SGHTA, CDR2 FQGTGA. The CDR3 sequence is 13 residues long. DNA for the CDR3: TGTGCCAGCAGCTTAGGGAGTACAGATACGCAGTATTTT. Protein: CASSLGSTDTQYF.

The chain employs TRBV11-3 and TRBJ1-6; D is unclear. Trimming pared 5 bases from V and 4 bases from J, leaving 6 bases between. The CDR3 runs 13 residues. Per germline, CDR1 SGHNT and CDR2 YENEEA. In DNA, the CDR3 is TGTGCCAGCAGCGTAAAATATAATTCACCCCTCCACTTT. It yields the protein CASSVKYNSPLHF.

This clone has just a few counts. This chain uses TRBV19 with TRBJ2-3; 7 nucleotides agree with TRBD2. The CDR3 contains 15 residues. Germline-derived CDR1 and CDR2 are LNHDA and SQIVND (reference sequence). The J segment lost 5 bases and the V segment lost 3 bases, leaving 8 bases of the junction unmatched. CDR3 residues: CASSISYSGGDTQYF. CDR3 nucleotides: TGTGCCAGTAGTATCTCTTATTCGGGGGGAGATACGCAGTATTTT.

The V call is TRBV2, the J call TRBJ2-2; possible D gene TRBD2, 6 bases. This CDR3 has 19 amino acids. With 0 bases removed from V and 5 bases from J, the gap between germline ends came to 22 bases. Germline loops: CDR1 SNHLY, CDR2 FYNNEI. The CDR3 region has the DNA TGTGCCAGCAGTGAAGCGCTTGGACTACCGGGAGTGGGTACCGGGGAGCTGTTTTTT. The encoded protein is CASSEALGLPGVGTGELFF.

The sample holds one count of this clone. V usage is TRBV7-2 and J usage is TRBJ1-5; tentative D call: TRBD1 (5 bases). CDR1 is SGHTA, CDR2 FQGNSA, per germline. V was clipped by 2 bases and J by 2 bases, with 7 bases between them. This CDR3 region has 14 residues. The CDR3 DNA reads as TGTGCCAGCAGCTTAAAACAGGGCAATCAGCCCCAGCATTTT. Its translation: CASSLKQGNQPQHF. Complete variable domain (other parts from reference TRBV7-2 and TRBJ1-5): GAGVSQSPSNKVTEKGKDVELRCDPISGHTALYWYRQSLGQGLEFLIYFQGNSAPDKSGLPSDRFSAERTGGSVSTLTIQRTQQEDSAVYLCASSLKQGNQPQHFGDGTRLSIL.

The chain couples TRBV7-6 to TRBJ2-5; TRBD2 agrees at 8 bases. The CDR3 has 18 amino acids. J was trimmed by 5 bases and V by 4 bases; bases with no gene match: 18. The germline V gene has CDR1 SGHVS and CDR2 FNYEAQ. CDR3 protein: CASSSKIWGLGHRETQYF. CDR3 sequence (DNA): TGTGCCAGCAGCTCCAAGATCTGGGGACTAGGGCATCGGGAGACCCAGTACTTC.

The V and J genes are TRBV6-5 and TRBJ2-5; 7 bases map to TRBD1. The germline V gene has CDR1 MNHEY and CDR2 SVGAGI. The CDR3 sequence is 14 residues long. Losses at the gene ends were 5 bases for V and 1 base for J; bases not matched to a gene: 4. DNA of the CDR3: TGTGCCAGCAGTCGCGACAGGGCCCAAGAGACCCAGTACTTC. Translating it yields CASSRDRAQETQYF.

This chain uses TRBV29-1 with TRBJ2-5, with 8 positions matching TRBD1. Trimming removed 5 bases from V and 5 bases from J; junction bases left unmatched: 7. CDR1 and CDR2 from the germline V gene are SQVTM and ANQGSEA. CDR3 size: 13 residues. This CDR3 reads CSVNDRGSETQYF. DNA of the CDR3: TGCAGCGTTAACGACAGGGGAAGTGAGACCCAGTACTTC.

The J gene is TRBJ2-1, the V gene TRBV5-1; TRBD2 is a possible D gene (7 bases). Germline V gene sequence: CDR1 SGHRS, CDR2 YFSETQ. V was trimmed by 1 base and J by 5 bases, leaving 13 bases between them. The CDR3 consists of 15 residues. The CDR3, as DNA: TGCGCCAGCAGCTTGTGGGGGGGCCGGGACAATGAGCAGTTCTTC. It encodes CASSLWGGRDNEQFF.

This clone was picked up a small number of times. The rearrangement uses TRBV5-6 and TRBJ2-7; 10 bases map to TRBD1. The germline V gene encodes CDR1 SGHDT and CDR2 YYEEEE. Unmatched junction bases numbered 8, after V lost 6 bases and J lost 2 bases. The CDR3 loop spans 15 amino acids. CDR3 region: CASTPWGQGPYEQYF. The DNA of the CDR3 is TGTGCCAGCACCCCCTGGGGACAGGGGCCCTACGAGCAGTACTTC. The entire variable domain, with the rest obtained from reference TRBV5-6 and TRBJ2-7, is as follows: DAGVTQSPTHLIKTRGQQVTLRCSPKSGHDTVSWYQQALGQGPQFIFQYYEEEERQRGNFPDRFSGHQFPNYSSELNVNALLLGDSALYLCASTPWGQGPYEQYFGPGTRLTVT.

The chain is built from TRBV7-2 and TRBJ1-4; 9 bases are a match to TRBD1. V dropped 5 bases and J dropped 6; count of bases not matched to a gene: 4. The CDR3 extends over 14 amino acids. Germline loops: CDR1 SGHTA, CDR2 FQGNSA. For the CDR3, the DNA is TGTGCCAGCAGCCAAGACAGGGGGTATGAAAAACTGTTTTTT. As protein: CASSQDRGYEKLFF.

This CDR3 is CASSSPRGTFRSSYNEQFF. The CDR3 DNA reads TGTGCCAGCAGCTCTCCCCGTGGGACATTCCGGAGCTCCTACAATGAGCAGTTCTTC. This chain links TRBV9 with TRBJ2-1, with a possible D match to TRBD1 (6 bases). V was trimmed by 4 bases and J by 0 bases, leaving 23 bases between them. The germline V gene has CDR1 SGDLS and CDR2 YYNGEE. The CDR3 covers 19 residues.

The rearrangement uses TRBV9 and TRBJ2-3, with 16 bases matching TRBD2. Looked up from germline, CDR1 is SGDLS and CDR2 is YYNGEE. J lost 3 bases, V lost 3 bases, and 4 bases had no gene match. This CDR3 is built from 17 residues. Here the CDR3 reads CASSEGLAGGSTDTQYF. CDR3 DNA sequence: TGTGCCAGCAGCGAGGGACTAGCGGGAGGGTCTACAGATACGCAGTATTTT.

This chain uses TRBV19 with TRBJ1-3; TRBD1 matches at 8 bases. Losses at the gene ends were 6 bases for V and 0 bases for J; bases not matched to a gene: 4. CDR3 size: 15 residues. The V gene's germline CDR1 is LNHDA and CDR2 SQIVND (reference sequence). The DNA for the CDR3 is TGTGCCAGTAGCGCAGACAGGGGCTCTGGAAACACCATATATTTT. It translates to CASSADRGSGNTIYF.

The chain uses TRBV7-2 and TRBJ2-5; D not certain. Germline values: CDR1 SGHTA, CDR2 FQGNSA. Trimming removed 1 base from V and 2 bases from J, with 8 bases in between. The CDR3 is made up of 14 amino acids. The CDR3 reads CASSLDGRQETQYF. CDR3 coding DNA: TGTGCCAGCAGCTTAGATGGCAGACAAGAGACCCAGTACTTC.

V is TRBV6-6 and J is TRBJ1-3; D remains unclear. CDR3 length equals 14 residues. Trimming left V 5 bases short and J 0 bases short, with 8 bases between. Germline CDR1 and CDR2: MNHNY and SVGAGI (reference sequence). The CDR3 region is CASSPEFSGNTIYF. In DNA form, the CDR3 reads TGTGCCAGCAGTCCGGAGTTCTCTGGAAACACCATATATTTT.

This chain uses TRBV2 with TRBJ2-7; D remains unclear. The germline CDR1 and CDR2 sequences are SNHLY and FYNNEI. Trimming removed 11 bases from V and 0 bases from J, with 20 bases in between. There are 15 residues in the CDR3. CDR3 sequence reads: CASHVSSAISYEQYF. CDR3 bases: TGTGCCTCCCACGTTTCGAGCGCAATCTCCTACGAGCAGTACTTC.

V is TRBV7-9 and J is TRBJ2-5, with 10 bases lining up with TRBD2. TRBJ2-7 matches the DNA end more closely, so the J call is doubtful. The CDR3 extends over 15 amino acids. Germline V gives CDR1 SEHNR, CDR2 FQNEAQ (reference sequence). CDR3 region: CASSPSGLAIYEQYF. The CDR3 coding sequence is TGTGCCAGCAGCCCCTCGGGACTAGCGATTTACGAGCAGTACTTC.

CDR3 protein: CASSLRPGLAGNTGELFF. CDR3 nucleotide sequence: TGTGCCAGCAGCTTGCGACCTGGACTAGCGGGGAACACCGGGGAGCTGTTTTTT. The rearrangement uses TRBV7-9 and TRBJ2-2; 11 bases line up with TRBD2. CDR3 length: 18 amino acids. Per germline, CDR1 SEHNR and CDR2 FQNEAQ (reference sequence). With 3 bases clipped from V and 1 base from J, the junction kept 7 bases outside the gene matches.

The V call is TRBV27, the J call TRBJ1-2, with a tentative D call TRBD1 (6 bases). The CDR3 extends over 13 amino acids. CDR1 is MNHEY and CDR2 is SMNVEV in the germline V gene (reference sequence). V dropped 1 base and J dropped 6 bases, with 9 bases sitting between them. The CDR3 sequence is CASSLLTGHGYTF. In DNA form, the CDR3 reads TGTGCCAGCAGTTTATTGACAGGACATGGCTACACCTTC.

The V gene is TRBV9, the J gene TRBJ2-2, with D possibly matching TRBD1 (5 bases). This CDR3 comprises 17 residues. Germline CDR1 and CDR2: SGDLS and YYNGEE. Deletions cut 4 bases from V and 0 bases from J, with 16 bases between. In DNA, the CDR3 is TGTGCCAGCAGCCCCCAGCCGGGCAGGGCGAACACCGGGGAGCTGTTTTTT. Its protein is CASSPQPGRANTGELFF.